This TCR beta chain was captured in a study of T cell repertoires in cytomegalovirus infection. Remarks on this clonotype: The antigen remains unidentified.

Germline trimming cut 0 bases from V and 3 bases from J; bases unmatched to any gene: 6. This CDR3 contains 16 residues. Germline-derived CDR1 and CDR2 are MGHRA and YSYEKL. MiXCR, run by TCRdb on the reads, gives a single entry per CDR3 protein. This sample has about 130,000 distinct CDR3 sequences; about 24% occur once, and the top ten carry 34%. This TCR was sampled from a human donor in good health (CMV status not recorded). Some clones in this sample may be carry-over from other donors' samples. This sequence joins TRBV4-1 and TRBJ2-7, with TRBD2 matching over 9 bases. The sample was PBMCs, sequenced either directly or after in vitro stimulation (not recorded which). The CDR3 coding sequence is TGCGCCAGCAGCCAAGAGCTTAGCGGGAGTTTCTACGAGCAGTACTTC. It codes for CASSQELSGSFYEQYF.